This T cell receptor (beta chain) was recovered during a study of blood T cell repertoires in COVID-19. Some clones are missing from TCRdb's copy, which holds only in-frame ones; the method was immunoSEQ multiplex PCR. The profile shows 30,000 to 35,000 clones, roughly 80% of them singletons. This CDR3 spans 14 amino acids. V was clipped by 4 bases and J by 0 bases, with 8 bases between them. CDR1 is SEHNR and CDR2 is FQNEAQ in the germline V gene (reference sequence). The specimen was peripheral blood. The chain links TRBV7-9 to TRBJ2-3, with D tentatively TRBD1 (6 bases). The TCR comes from a woman in her sixties or seventies with acute or convalescent COVID-19. CDR3 loop: CASSYQGSTDTQYF. As DNA, the CDR3 is TGTGCCAGCAGCTACCAGGGGAGCACAGATACGCAGTATTTT.